The 24 T cell receptor beta chains below come from one sample, sequenced in a study of blood T cells in healthy people across ages. A second PCR of 7 to 11 cycles used a sample-barcoded 5' primer and a J-beta primer mix. TCRdb re-called the 5' RACE reads through MiXCR, storing one row per CDR3 protein. Here the sample spans about 1.7 million distinct CDR3 sequences, about 28% being singletons. The sequenced material came from blood. Source of these receptors: a woman in her 30s in good health.

On this clonotype itself: One junction end disagrees with the germline gene, perhaps due to a read error. V usage is TRBV2 and J usage is TRBJ2-5; D not certain. Germline lookup yields CDR1 SNHLY and CDR2 FYNNEI. This CDR3 spans 11 amino acids. CDR3 bases: TGTTCCAGCAGTGTGAGGGAGACCCAGTACTTC. It encodes CSSSVRETQYF.

This clonotype was seen more than once but under ten times. The rearrangement links TRBV5-1 to TRBJ2-1; TRBD2 aligns across 14 bases. The germline V gene has CDR1 SGHRS and CDR2 YFSETQ. V was pared by 3 bases and J by 2 bases, with 7 bases of the junction left unmatched. The CDR3 has 18 amino acids. CDR3 nucleotide sequence: TGCGCCAGCAGCTGGACTAGCGGGGGGTTCAAAACCTACAATGAGCAGTTCTTC. It specifies CASSWTSGGFKTYNEQFF.

This clonotype appeared many times. This chain links TRBV20-1 with TRBJ2-3; no definite D call. The CDR3 is made up of 13 amino acids. The ends were cut back, 5 bases at V and 2 bases at J, with 11 bases in the middle. Germline V gene sequence: CDR1 DFQATT, CDR2 SNEGSKA (reference sequence). The CDR3 region is CSAGPSSTDTQYF. CDR3 nucleotides: TGCAGTGCTGGACCCTCCTCCACAGATACGCAGTATTTT.

With respect to this clonotype: This may be a read error, as it is one base from a much larger clone. The chain combines TRBV7-8 with TRBJ2-7, with D possibly being TRBD2 (6 bases). Germline assignment: CDR1 SGHVS and CDR2 FQNEAQ. With 1 base removed from V and 0 bases from J, the gap between germline ends came to 10 bases. This CDR3 contains 15 residues. The CDR3 is CASSLEEGHSYEQYF. CDR3 bases: TGTGCCAGCAGCTTAGAGGAGGGGCACTCCTACGAGCAGTACTTC.

As to this clonotype: This clone may be a read error of a much larger clone one base away. The gene calls are TRBV7-3 and TRBJ2-7; 8 bases map to TRBD2. The J call is in doubt because the DNA end fits TRBJ2-5 better. Looked up from germline, CDR1 is SGHTA and CDR2 is FQGTGA. CDR3 size: 13 residues. The CDR3 DNA reads as TGTGCCAGCAGCGCCGGGAGGGCAGAGACCCAGTACTTC. This sequence encodes CASSAGRAETQYF.

For the CDR3, the DNA is TGTGCCAGCAACCCCCGACGAAATTCCTACAATGAGCAGTACTTC. As protein: CASNPRRNSYNEQYF. The chain combines TRBV7-9 with TRBJ2-4; no reliable D call. Germline loops: CDR1 SEHNR, CDR2 FQNEAQ (reference sequence). Trimming shortened V by 7 bases and J by 13 bases, and 26 bases separated the two germline ends. The CDR3 length is 15 residues.

J is TRBJ1-4 and V is TRBV20-1; D not resolved. The germline V gene has CDR1 DFQATT and CDR2 SNEGSKA (reference sequence). The CDR3 runs to 11 residues. CDR3 amino acids: CTLRTNEKLFF. The DNA for the CDR3 is TGCACCTTGAGAACAAATGAAAAACTGTTTTTT.

V and J are TRBV3-1 and TRBJ2-4; D may correspond to TRBD1 or TRBD2 (7 bases each). The CDR3 length is 16 residues. Deletions cut 1 base from V and 8 bases from J, with 18 bases between. Germline CDR1 LGHDT, CDR2 YNNKEL (reference sequence). CDR3: CASSQGLGAGGDIQYF. The CDR3 coding sequence is TGTGCCAGCAGCCAAGGGTTAGGAGCAGGGGGGGACATTCAGTACTTC.

This clonotype turned up a few times. The rearrangement uses TRBV20-1 and TRBJ2-7, with D hard to call. Germline values: CDR1 DFQATT, CDR2 SNEGSKA (reference sequence). This CDR3 contains 12 residues. V dropped 6 bases and J dropped 2 bases, with 11 bases sitting between them. The CDR3 here is CSASRQTYEQYF. DNA for the CDR3: TGCAGTGCCTCCCGACAAACCTACGAGCAGTACTTC.

This chain connects TRBV11-2 to TRBJ2-4, with TRBD1 matching over 7 bases. The CDR3 length is 14 residues. The ends lost 4 bases at V and 13 bases at J; junction bases unmatched: 13. Germline V lookup: CDR1 SGHAT, CDR2 FQNNGV. This CDR3 is CASSYRGRGNEQYF. The CDR3 DNA sequence: TGTGCCAGCAGCTATAGGGGCAGGGGGAATGAGCAGTACTTC.

This clonotype was counted ten times or more. The V call is TRBV27, the J call TRBJ2-6; D is unclear. There are 17 residues in the CDR3. Germline V lookup: CDR1 MNHEY, CDR2 SMNVEV (reference sequence). The V end was cut by 6 bases, the J end by 0 bases, with 15 bases between. This CDR3 is CASRNRDEFSGANVLTF. CDR3 nucleotide sequence: TGTGCCAGCAGAAATAGGGATGAATTCTCTGGGGCCAACGTCCTGACTTTC. Supplemented by reference TRBV27 and TRBJ2-6, the full variable domain reads EAQVTQNPRYLITVTGKKLTVTCSQNMNHEYMSWYRQDPGLGLRQIYYSMNVEVTDKGDVPEGYKVSRKEKRNFPLILESPSPNQTSLYFCASRNRDEFSGANVLTFGAGSRLTVL.

The chain links TRBV12-3 or TRBV12-4 to TRBJ2-7; 10 positions match TRBD1. After removal of 5 bases from V and 7 bases from J, the junction contained 8 bases not matched to a gene. This CDR3 is built from 14 residues. The chain's CDR3 is CASSQTGGLREQYF. CDR3 DNA sequence: TGTGCCAGCAGTCAGACAGGGGGCCTGAGGGAGCAGTACTTC.

The chain joins TRBV5-1 to TRBJ2-1, with TRBD2 identical over 10 bases. The CDR3 spans 16 residues. Germline V CDR1 and CDR2: SGHRS, YFSETQ. V lost 3 bases, J lost 3 bases, and 6 bases stayed unmatched. CDR3 region: CASSSSSGGYYNEQFF. CDR3 DNA sequence: TGCGCCAGCAGCTCTTCTAGCGGGGGTTACTACAATGAGCAGTTCTTC. The variable domain in full, completed from reference TRBV5-1 and TRBJ2-1, reads KAGVTQTPRYLIKTRGQQVTLSCSPISGHRSVSWYQQTPGQGLQFLFEYFSETQRNKGNFPGRFSGRQFSNSRSEMNVSTLELGDSALYLCASSSSSGGYYNEQFFGPGTRLTVL.

This clonotype was counted only a few times. With a much larger clone just one base away, this may be a read error. This sequence joins TRBV7-2 and TRBJ1-1; D gene uncertain. With 10 bases removed from V and 1 base from J, the gap between germline ends came to 13 bases. CDR1 and CDR2 (germline): SGHTA, FQGNSA. The CDR3 consists of 13 residues. The CDR3 nucleotides are TGTGCCAACAAATCACAGACGAACACTGAAGCTTTCTTT. Encoded protein: CANKSQTNTEAFF. Together with reference TRBV7-2 and TRBJ1-1, the CDR3 gives the full variable domain: GAGVSQSPSNKVTEKGKDVELRCDPISGHTALYWYRQSLGQGLEFLIYFQGNSAPDKSGLPSDRFSAERTGGSVSTLTIQRTQQEDSAVYLCANKSQTNTEAFFGQGTRLTVV.

A few counts support this clonotype. The chain recombines TRBV12-3 or TRBV12-4 with TRBJ2-5; the D gene is possibly TRBD2 (7 bases). The V and J ends lost 4 bases and 11 bases respectively, with 29 bases between them. This CDR3 contains 17 residues. The CDR3 loop is CASSSPAGAPNHNEQYF. The CDR3 bases are TGTGCCAGCAGTTCTCCCGCGGGGGCCCCTAATCACAATGAGCAGTACTTC.

There are many counts of this clonotype. This chain links TRBV29-1 with TRBJ2-7, with D perhaps TRBD2 (5 bases). The V end lost 4 bases, the J end lost 4 bases, and 17 bases lay between the germline ends. The CDR3 has 14 amino acids. CDR1 and CDR2 from the germline V gene are SQVTM and ANQGSEA. The CDR3 spells CSVGPLLSGYEQYF. The CDR3 DNA reads TGCAGCGTTGGCCCCCTCTTGAGCGGATACGAGCAGTACTTC.

Ten or more counts support this clonotype. This sequence joins TRBV20-1 and TRBJ2-7, with D uncertain. V gave up 5 bases and J gave up 5 bases, with 10 bases separating them. The V gene's germline CDR1 is DFQATT and CDR2 SNEGSKA (reference sequence). The CDR3 runs to 11 residues. The CDR3 is CSAADGHEQYF. CDR3 DNA sequence: TGCAGTGCTGCGGACGGTCACGAGCAGTACTTC.

This clonotype was seen at least ten times. The rearrangement links TRBV29-1 to TRBJ2-7; TRBD2 aligns across 11 bases. The CDR3 is made up of 14 amino acids. Losses at the gene ends were 0 bases for V and 3 bases for J; bases not matched to a gene: 1. Germline CDR1 is SQVTM and CDR2 is ANQGSEA. CDR3 sequence: CSVEDSGRVYEQYF. In DNA form, the CDR3 reads TGCAGCGTTGAAGATAGCGGGAGGGTCTACGAGCAGTACTTC.

This clonotype was observed many times. The J gene is TRBJ2-7, the V gene TRBV10-3; TRBD2 matches at 7 bases. Per the germline V gene, CDR1 is ENHRY and CDR2 is SYGVKD. The CDR3 is 15 amino acids. V shed 2 bases and J 0 bases; nucleotides not matched to a gene: 4. The CDR3 loop is CAISETSADSYEQYF. The CDR3 DNA reads as TGTGCCATCAGTGAGACTAGCGCCGACTCCTACGAGCAGTACTTC.

Worth noting for this clonotype: Germline and junction disagree at one end, which may indicate a read error. This chain connects TRBV7-2 to TRBJ2-7; no firm D call. Germline V gene sequence: CDR1 SGHTA, CDR2 FQGNSA. The CDR3 length is 14 residues. The CDR3 is CAISSGPGRYEQYF. The CDR3 bases are TGTGCCATCAGCTCGGGCCCCGGTCGGTACGAGCAGTACTTC.

This clonotype has a handful of counts. A much larger clone sits a single nucleotide away, making a read error possible. This sequence joins TRBV29-1 and TRBJ2-5; tentatively, D is TRBD2 (7 bases). Germline V gene data show CDR1 as SQVTM and CDR2 as ANQGSEA. The CDR3 has 14 amino acids. The V end lost 3 bases, the J end lost 11 bases, and 22 bases lay between the germline ends. CDR3 amino acids: CSVDMGGQGNEQYF. The CDR3 nucleotides are TGCAGCGTTGATATGGGGGGGCAGGGGAATGAGCAGTACTTC.

A remark on this clonotype: The junction does not match germline at one end; this may be a read error. The gene calls are TRBV20-1 and TRBJ2-1; 7 bases are shared with TRBD2. This CDR3 is 15 amino acids long. CDR1 DFQATT and CDR2 SNEGSKA come from the germline V gene (reference sequence). CDR3 sequence: CSAGDQAGVGNEQFF. The CDR3 DNA follows: TGCAGTGCTGGAGATCAGGCGGGAGTAGGCAATGAGCAGTTCTTC.

This clonotype was counted between two and nine times. The rearrangement links TRBV20-1 to TRBJ1-2, with 8 bases matching TRBD1. V gave up 1 base and J gave up 8 bases; unmatched junction bases: 15. Germline V CDR1 and CDR2: DFQATT, SNEGSKA (reference sequence). The CDR3 extends over 16 amino acids. The CDR3, as DNA: TGCAGTGCTAGAGCTTACCTCCGGGACAGGCGCCCAGGCTACACCTTC. Protein sequence: CSARAYLRDRRPGYTF.

This chain joins TRBV3-1 and TRBJ2-7; TRBD2 might be the D (6 bases). This CDR3 is built from 14 residues. V lost 0 bases to trimming and J lost 3 bases, with 9 bases between them. The V gene's germline CDR1 is LGHDT and CDR2 YNNKEL (reference sequence). The CDR3 DNA follows: TGTGCCAGCAGCCAAGAGGGGACTTACTACGAGCAGTACTTC. Its protein is CASSQEGTYYEQYF.